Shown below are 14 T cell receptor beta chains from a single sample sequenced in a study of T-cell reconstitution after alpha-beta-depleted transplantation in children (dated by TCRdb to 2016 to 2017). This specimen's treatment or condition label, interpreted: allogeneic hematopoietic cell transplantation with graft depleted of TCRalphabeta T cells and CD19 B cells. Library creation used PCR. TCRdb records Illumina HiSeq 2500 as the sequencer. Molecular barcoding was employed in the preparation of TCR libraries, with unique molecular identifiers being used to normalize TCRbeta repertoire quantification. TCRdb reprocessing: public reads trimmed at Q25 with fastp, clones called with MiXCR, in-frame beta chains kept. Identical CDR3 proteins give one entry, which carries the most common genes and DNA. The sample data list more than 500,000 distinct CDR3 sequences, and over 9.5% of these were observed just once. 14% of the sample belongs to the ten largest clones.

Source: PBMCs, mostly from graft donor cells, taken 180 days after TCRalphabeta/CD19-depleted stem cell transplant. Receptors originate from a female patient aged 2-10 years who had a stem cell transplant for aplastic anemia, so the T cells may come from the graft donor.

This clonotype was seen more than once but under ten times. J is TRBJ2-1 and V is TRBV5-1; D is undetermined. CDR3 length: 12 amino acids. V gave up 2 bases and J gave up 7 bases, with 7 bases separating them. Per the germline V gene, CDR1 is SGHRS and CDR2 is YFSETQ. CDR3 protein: CASSLDRNEQFF. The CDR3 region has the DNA TGCGCCAGCAGCTTAGATCGGAATGAGCAGTTCTTC. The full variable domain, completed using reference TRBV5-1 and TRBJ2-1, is KAGVTQTPRYLIKTRGQQVTLSCSPISGHRSVSWYQQTPGQGLQFLFEYFSETQRNKGNFPGRFSGRQFSNSRSEMNVSTLELGDSALYLCASSLDRNEQFFGPGTRLTVL.

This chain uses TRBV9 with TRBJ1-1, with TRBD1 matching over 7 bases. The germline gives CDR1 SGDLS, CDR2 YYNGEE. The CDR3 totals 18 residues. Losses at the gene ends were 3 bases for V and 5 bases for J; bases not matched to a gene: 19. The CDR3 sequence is CASSASIWDSLEGTEAFF. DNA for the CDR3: TGTGCCAGCAGCGCCTCGATATGGGACAGTCTTGAAGGGACTGAAGCTTTCTTT.

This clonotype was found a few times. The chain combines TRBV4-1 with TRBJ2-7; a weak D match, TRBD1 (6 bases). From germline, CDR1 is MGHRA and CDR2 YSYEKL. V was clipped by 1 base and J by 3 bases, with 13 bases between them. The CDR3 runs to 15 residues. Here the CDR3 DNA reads TGCGCCAGCAGCCAAGGACCGGGACAATACTACGAGCAGTACGTC. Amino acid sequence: CASSQGPGQYYEQYV.

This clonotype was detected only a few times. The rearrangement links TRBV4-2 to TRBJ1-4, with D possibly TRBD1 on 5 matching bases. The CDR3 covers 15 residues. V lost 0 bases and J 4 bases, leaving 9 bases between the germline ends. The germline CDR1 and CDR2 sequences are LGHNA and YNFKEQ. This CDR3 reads CASSQEGLRNEKLFF. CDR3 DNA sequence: TGTGCCAGCAGCCAAGAGGGGCTCCGTAATGAAAAACTGTTTTTT.

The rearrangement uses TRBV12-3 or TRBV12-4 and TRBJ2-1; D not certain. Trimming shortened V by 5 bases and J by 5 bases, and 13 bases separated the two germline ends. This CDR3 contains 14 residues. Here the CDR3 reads CASSPVTRHNEQFF. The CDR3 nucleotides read TGTGCCAGCAGTCCTGTGACACGCCACAATGAGCAGTTCTTC.

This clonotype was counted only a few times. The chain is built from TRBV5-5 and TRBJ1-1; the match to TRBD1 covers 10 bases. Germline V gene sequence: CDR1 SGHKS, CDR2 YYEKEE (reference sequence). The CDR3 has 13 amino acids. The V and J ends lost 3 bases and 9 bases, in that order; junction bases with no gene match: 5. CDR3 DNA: TGTGCCAGCAGCTGGGGGACAGGGGCCCAAGCTTTCTTT. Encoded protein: CASSWGTGAQAFF.

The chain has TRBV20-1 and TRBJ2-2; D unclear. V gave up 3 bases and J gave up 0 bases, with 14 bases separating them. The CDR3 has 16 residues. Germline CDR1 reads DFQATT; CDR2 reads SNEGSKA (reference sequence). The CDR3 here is CSARPLIHTNTGELFF. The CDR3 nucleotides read TGCAGTGCTAGGCCCCTTATTCATACGAACACCGGGGAGCTGTTTTTT.

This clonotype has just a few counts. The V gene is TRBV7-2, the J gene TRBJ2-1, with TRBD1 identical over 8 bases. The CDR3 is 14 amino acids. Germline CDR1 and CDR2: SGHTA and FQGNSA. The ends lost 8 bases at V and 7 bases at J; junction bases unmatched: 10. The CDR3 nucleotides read TGTGCCAGCGGAAGACAGGGGTTCATTAATGAGCAGTTCTTC. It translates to CASGRQGFINEQFF.

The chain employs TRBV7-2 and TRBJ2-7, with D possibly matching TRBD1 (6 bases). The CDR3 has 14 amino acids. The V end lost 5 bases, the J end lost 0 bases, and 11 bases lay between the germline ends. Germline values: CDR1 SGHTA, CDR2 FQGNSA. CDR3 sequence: CASSHDRYSYEQYF. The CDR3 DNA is TGTGCCAGCAGCCATGACAGGTACTCCTACGAGCAGTACTTC. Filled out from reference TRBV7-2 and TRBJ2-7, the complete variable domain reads GAGVSQSPSNKVTEKGKDVELRCDPISGHTALYWYRQSLGQGLEFLIYFQGNSAPDKSGLPSDRFSAERTGGSVSTLTIQRTQQEDSAVYLCASSHDRYSYEQYFGPGTRLTVT.

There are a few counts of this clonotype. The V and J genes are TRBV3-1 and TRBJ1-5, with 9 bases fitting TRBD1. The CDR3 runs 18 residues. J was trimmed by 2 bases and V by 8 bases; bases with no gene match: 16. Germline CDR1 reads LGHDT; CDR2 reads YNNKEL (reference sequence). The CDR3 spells CASCPTPGTGTRNQPQHF. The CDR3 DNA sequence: TGTGCCAGCTGCCCCACTCCCGGGACAGGGACGCGCAATCAGCCCCAGCATTTT.

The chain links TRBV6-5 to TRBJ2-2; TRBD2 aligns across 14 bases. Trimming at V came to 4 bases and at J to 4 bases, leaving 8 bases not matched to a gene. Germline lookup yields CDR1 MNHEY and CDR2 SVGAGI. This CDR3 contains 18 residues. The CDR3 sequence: CASSFGLAGGPGTGELFF. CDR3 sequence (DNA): TGTGCCAGCAGTTTCGGACTAGCGGGAGGTCCGGGCACCGGGGAGCTGTTTTTT.

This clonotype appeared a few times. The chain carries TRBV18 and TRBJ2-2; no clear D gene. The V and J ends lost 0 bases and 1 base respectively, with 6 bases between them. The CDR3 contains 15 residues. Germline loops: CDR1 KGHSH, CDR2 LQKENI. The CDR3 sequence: CASSPPARNTGELFF. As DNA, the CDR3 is TGTGCCAGCTCACCACCGGCCCGGAACACCGGGGAGCTGTTTTTT.

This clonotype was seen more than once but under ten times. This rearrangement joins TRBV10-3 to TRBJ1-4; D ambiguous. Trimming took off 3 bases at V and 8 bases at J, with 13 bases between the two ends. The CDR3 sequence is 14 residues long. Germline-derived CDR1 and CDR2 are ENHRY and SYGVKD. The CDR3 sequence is CAISDGDISEKLFF. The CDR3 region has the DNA TGTGCCATCAGTGATGGGGATATAAGCGAAAAACTGTTTTTT.

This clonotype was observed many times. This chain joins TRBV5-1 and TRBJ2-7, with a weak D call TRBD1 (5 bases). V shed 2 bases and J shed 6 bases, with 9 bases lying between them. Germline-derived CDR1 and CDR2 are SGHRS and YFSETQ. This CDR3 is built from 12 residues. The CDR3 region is CASSFAGSEQYF. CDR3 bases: TGCGCCAGCAGCTTCGCAGGGTCCGAGCAGTACTTC.